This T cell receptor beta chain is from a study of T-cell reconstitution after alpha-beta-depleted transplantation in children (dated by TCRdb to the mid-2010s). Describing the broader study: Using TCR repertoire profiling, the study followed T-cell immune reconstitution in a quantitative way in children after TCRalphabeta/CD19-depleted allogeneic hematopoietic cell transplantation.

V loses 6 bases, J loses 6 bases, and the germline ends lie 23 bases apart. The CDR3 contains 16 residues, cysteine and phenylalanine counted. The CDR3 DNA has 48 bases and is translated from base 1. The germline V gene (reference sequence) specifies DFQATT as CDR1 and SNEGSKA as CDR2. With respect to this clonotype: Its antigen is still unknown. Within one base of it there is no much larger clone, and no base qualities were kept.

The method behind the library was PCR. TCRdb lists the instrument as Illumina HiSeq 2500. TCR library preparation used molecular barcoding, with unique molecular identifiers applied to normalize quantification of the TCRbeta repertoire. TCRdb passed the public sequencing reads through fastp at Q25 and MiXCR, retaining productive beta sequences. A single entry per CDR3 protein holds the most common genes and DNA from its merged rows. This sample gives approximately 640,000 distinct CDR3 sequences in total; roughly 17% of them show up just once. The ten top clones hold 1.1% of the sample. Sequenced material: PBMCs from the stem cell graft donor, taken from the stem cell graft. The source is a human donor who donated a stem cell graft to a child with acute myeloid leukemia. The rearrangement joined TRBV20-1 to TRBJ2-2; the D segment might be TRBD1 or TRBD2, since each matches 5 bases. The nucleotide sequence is TGCAGTGCATACCCCGGGTCCCGGGGCAAGGCCGGGGAGCTGTTTTTT. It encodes CSAYPGSRGKAGELFF.